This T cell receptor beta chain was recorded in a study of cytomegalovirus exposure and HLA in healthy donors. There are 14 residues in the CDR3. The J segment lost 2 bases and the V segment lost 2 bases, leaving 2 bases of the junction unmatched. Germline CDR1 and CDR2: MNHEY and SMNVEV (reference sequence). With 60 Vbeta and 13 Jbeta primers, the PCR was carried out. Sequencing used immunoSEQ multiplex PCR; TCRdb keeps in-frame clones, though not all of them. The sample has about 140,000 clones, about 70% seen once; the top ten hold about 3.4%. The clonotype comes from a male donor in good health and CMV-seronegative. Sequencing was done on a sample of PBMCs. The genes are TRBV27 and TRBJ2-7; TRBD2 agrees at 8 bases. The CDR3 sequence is CASSLVAGTYEQYF. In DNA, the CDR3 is TGTGCCAGCAGTTTAGTAGCGGGAACCTACGAGCAGTACTTC.